This is a list of T cell receptor beta chains from one sample in a study of shared clonotypes between healthy human individuals. Produced via immunoSEQ multiplex PCR; TCRdb's table is partial and in-frame only. The data contain roughly 890,000 clones, almost 95% of them singletons. The sequencing input was naive CD8+ T cells sorted from blood. The source is a man aged 25 to 45 in good health. Each CDR3 is given with its conserved first and last residue. The order of the fields is J gene, V gene, clone size, D gene, CDR3 protein, CDR3 DNA. D genes are given only for firm matches. Where a row states a size, it is once, few, many or the class of an expanded clone; other rows omit it.

TRBJ1-2	TRBV10-3	.	.	CAISESEAGTGNGYTF	TGTGCCATCAGTGAGTCAGAGGCGGGTACAGGAAATGGCTACACCTTC
TRBJ2-7	TRBV27	.	TRBD1	CASSSPSDRGRLYEQYF	TGTGCCAGCAGTTCTCCATCCGACAGGGGGCGCCTGTACGAGCAGTACTTC
TRBJ2-7	TRBV27	.	.	CASSLNSPYEQYF	TGTGCCAGCAGTTTAAACAGTCCCTACGAGCAGTACTTC
TRBJ2-3	TRBV27	.	.	CASSFIGTLGPDTQYF	TGTGCCAGCAGTTTCATTGGAACCCTGGGCCCAGATACGCAGTATTTT
TRBJ2-5	TRBV6-5	.	.	CASSFLSGQETQYF	TGTGCCAGCAGTTTTCTTAGCGGCCAAGAGACCCAGTACTTC
TRBJ2-3	TRBV14	.	.	CASSQDIIQRTTDTQYF	TGTGCCAGCAGCCAAGATATTATCCAGCGAACCACAGATACGCAGTATTTT
TRBJ2-1	TRBV6-4	.	TRBD2	CASRVAGGPGNEQFF	TGTGCCAGCAGAGTAGCGGGAGGGCCTGGCAATGAGCAGTTCTTC
TRBJ2-1	TRBV18	.	.	CASSPSGAGNEQFF	TGTGCCAGCTCACCGTCCGGGGCAGGCAATGAGCAGTTCTTC
TRBJ2-5	TRBV7-9	.	TRBD1	CASSLEQGGFKETQYF	TGTGCCAGCAGCTTAGAACAAGGGGGCTTCAAAGAGACCCAGTACTTC
TRBJ2-7	TRBV2	few	.	CASSEERGASGYEQYF	TGTGCCAGCAGTGAAGAGAGGGGGGCTAGCGGCTACGAGCAGTACTTC
TRBJ1-1	TRBV25-1	.	TRBD1	CASRDRANTEAFF	TGTGCCAGCAGGGACAGGGCGAACACTGAAGCTTTCTTT
TRBJ2-7	TRBV19	.	.	CASSILVSRQFYEQYF	TGTGCCAGTAGTATTCTTGTGTCGCGTCAATTCTACGAGCAGTACTTC
TRBJ2-1	TRBV18	.	.	CASSPPESVMKQFF	TGTGCCAGCTCACCACCGGAATCGGTAATGAAGCAGTTCTTC
TRBJ2-1	TRBV7-7	.	.	CASSPDSYNEQFF	TGTGCCAGCAGCCCTGACAGCTACAATGAGCAGTTCTTC
TRBJ2-3	TRBV29-1	.	TRBD2	CSVEEASGRVRDTQYF	TGCAGCGTTGAAGAGGCTAGCGGGAGGGTAAGAGATACGCAGTATTTT
TRBJ2-3	TRBV29-1	.	.	CSVWETGTRRRADTQYF	TGCAGCGTTTGGGAAACCGGGACTCGAAGGAGGGCAGATACGCAGTATTTT
TRBJ2-5	TRBV7-9	.	.	CASSLSGRPETQYF	TGTGCCAGCAGCCTGTCGGGCAGGCCGGAGACCCAGTACTTC
TRBJ2-2	TRBV18	.	.	CASSPRGRELFF	TGTGCCAGCTCACCACGGGGCCGGGAGCTGTTTTTT
TRBJ1-2	TRBV7-9	.	TRBD1	CASSQTDRGNYGYTF	TGTGCCAGCAGCCAGACCGACAGGGGGAACTATGGCTACACCTTC
TRBJ2-7	TRBV19	once	.	CASSYATPYEQYF	TGTGCCAGTAGTTACGCCACACCCTACGAGCAGTACTTC
TRBJ2-1	TRBV29-1	once	TRBD1	CSVAGGPYNEQFF	TGCAGCGTTGCAGGGGGTCCCTACAATGAGCAGTTCTTC
TRBJ2-7	TRBV27	many	.	CASSLFQGTSYEQYF	TGTGCCAGCAGTTTATTCCAGGGCACCTCCTACGAGCAGTACTTC
TRBJ2-2	TRBV12-5	.	.	CASTGGGGNTGELFF	TGTGCCTCAACCGGGGGAGGAGGAAATACCGGGGAGCTGTTTTTT